Presented here are 25 T cell receptor beta chains from one specimen sequenced in a study of T cell responses to AZD1222 COVID-19 vaccine (dated by TCRdb to about 2021). The time point label on this specimen signifies: baseline before first vaccination. Receptor libraries were prepared by the immunoSEQ multiplex PCR assay. The clones in this table, taken by TCRdb from immuneACCESS, are in-frame only. Not every clone is retained; where verified, under half of the shortfall comes from an unresolved V gene, and the cause of the rest is unknown. This sample has roughly 75,000 clones in its table, and around 84% of those were observed once. The ten largest clones represent 8% to 10% of the sample. This specimen was peripheral blood, taken on day 0 of AZD1222 vaccination. Receptor source: an adult in good health.

This chain joins TRBV4-1 and TRBJ1-4; D perhaps matches TRBD1 (5 bases). Germline V gene data show CDR1 as MGHRA and CDR2 as YSYEKL. V was shortened by 2 bases and J by 7 bases, with 20 bases between the two germline ends. This CDR3 contains 17 residues. The CDR3: CASSQQTIFLGREKLFF. The CDR3 DNA follows: TGCGCCAGCAGCCAACAGACTATTTTTTTGGGACGTGAAAAACTGTTTTTT.

This clone has just one count. The rearrangement links TRBV5-1 to TRBJ1-3; D gene unclear. Germline values: CDR1 SGHRS, CDR2 YFSETQ. The V gene lost 0 bases and the J gene lost 3 bases, with 7 bases spanning the gap. This CDR3 is 14 amino acids long. This CDR3 reads CASSLAGRGNTIYF. The CDR3 DNA reads as TGCGCCAGCAGCTTGGCAGGTCGTGGAAACACCATATATTTT.

This chain links TRBV19 with TRBJ1-5; TRBD1 is a possible D gene (5 bases). Trimming took 8 bases from V and 6 from J, leaving 20 bases between them. Per the germline V gene, CDR1 is LNHDA and CDR2 is SQIVND (reference sequence). The CDR3 length is 15 residues. The CDR3 DNA reads as TGTGCCAGTCACCTGGGGGGAGTGAGGTCTCAGCCCCAGCATTTT. This gives the protein CASHLGGVRSQPQHF.

The chain employs TRBV19 and TRBJ2-1, with 9 bases that match TRBD1. CDR1 LNHDA and CDR2 SQIVND come from the germline V gene (reference sequence). The CDR3 totals 15 residues. V lost 5 bases to trimming and J lost 10 bases; unmatched junction nucleotides: 12. The CDR3: CASSAGTGIGQEQFF. CDR3 nucleotide sequence: TGTGCCAGTAGTGCCGGGACAGGGATCGGGCAGGAGCAGTTCTTC.

The chain couples TRBV7-3 to TRBJ1-6, with D possibly being TRBD1 (6 bases). The CDR3 totals 14 residues. Germline CDR1 SGHTA, CDR2 FQGTGA. The ends were cut back, 5 bases at V and 9 bases at J, with 14 bases in the middle. The CDR3: CASSVQGPSSPLHF. The CDR3 DNA sequence: TGTGCCAGCAGCGTACAGGGTCCTAGTTCACCCCTCCACTTT.

This rearrangement joins TRBV6-5 to TRBJ2-2; 7 nucleotides line up with TRBD1. V was pared by 6 bases and J by 4 bases, with 8 bases of the junction left unmatched. Germline V gene sequence: CDR1 MNHEY, CDR2 SVGAGI. The CDR3 extends over 15 amino acids. The CDR3 reads CASSEGQIVTGELFF. CDR3 bases: TGTGCCAGCAGCGAGGGACAGATAGTCACCGGGGAGCTGTTTTTT.

This sequence joins TRBV7-9 and TRBJ1-1, with TRBD1 matching over 7 bases. There are 12 residues in the CDR3. J lost 6 bases, V lost 2 bases, and 0 bases had no gene match. Germline-derived CDR1 and CDR2 are SEHNR and FQNEAQ (reference sequence). In nucleotides, the CDR3 is TGTGCCAGCAGCTTACAGGGGGCTGAAGCTTTCTTT. Translation gives CASSLQGAEAFF. The entire variable domain, with the rest obtained from reference TRBV7-9 and TRBJ1-1, is as follows: DTGVSQNPRHKITKRGQNVTFRCDPISEHNRLYWYRQTLGQGPEFLTYFQNEAQLEKSRLLSDRFSAERPKGSFSTLEIQRTEQGDSAMYLCASSLQGAEAFFGQGTRLTVV.

This clone came up a few times. V is TRBV3-1 (or the pseudogene TRBV3-2) and J is TRBJ2-1; TRBD1 is a possible D gene (6 bases). The CDR3 loop spans 17 amino acids. CDR1 and CDR2 (germline): LGHDT, YNNKEL (reference sequence). V was pared by 3 bases and J by 5 bases, with 20 bases between. The CDR3 DNA reads as TGTGCCAGCAGCCATCACACTTCGGGACAATCTGACAATGAGCAGTTCTTC. It translates to CASSHHTSGQSDNEQFF.

V usage is TRBV7-9 and J usage is TRBJ2-3; D is uncertain. The length of the CDR3 is 14 residues. CDR1 is SEHNR, CDR2 FQNEAQ, per germline (reference sequence). The V and J ends lost 4 bases and 2 bases respectively, with 10 bases between them. CDR3 amino acids: CASSSGGTTDTQYF. The CDR3 DNA reads as TGTGCCAGCAGCTCAGGCGGAACCACAGATACGCAGTATTTT. Supplemented by reference TRBV7-9 and TRBJ2-3, the full variable domain reads DTGVSQNPRHKITKRGQNVTFRCDPISEHNRLYWYRQTLGQGPEFLTYFQNEAQLEKSRLLSDRFSAERPKGSFSTLEIQRTEQGDSAMYLCASSSGGTTDTQYFGPGTRLTVL.

This clone was observed a few times. This chain connects TRBV15 to TRBJ2-2; D is perhaps TRBD1 (5 bases). This CDR3 spans 14 amino acids. V lost 5 bases and J lost 3, with 10 bases in between. The germline V gene encodes CDR1 LNHNV and CDR2 YYDKDF (reference sequence). CDR3 coding DNA: TGTGCCACCAGCGTAGACAGATACACCGGGGAGCTGTTTTTT. Translating it yields CATSVDRYTGELFF.

The chain combines TRBV7-8 with TRBJ1-1, with D maybe TRBD1 (5 bases). Germline lookup yields CDR1 SGHVS and CDR2 FQNEAQ. V was shortened by 5 bases and J by 3 bases, with 19 bases between the two germline ends. This CDR3 spans 16 amino acids. This chain's CDR3 is CASSRLAKGWDTEAFF. Here the CDR3 DNA reads TGTGCCAGCAGCCGATTGGCGAAGGGGTGGGACACTGAAGCTTTCTTT.

V is TRBV27 and J is TRBJ1-2; TRBD1 matches at 8 bases. The germline gives CDR1 MNHEY, CDR2 SMNVEV (reference sequence). The CDR3 covers 16 residues. J was trimmed by 4 bases and V by 1 base; bases with no gene match: 8. CDR3 amino acids: CASSLYRDRPSYGYTF. CDR3 nucleotide sequence: TGTGCCAGCAGTTTATACCGGGACAGGCCTTCCTATGGCTACACCTTC.

V and J are TRBV7-2 and TRBJ2-3, with a possible D match to TRBD1 (6 bases). This CDR3 spans 16 amino acids. V gave up 2 bases and J gave up 4 bases, with 16 bases separating them. The V gene's germline CDR1 is SGHTA and CDR2 FQGNSA. CDR3 sequence (DNA): TGTGCCAGCAGCTTAAATTACAGGGTGGTTTCAGATACGCAGTATTTT. Translated: CASSLNYRVVSDTQYF. The whole variable domain, remainder taken from reference TRBV7-2 and TRBJ2-3, is GAGVSQSPSNKVTEKGKDVELRCDPISGHTALYWYRQSLGQGLEFLIYFQGNSAPDKSGLPSDRFSAERTGGSVSTLTIQRTQQEDSAVYLCASSLNYRVVSDTQYFGPGTRLTVL.

The V gene is TRBV13, the J gene TRBJ2-1, with unresolved D. In germline, CDR1 is PRHDT, CDR2 FYEKMQ (reference sequence). The CDR3 runs to 11 residues. The V end lost 0 bases, the J end lost 11 bases, and 5 bases lay between the germline ends. The CDR3 protein is CASSLGGKQFF. The CDR3 DNA sequence: TGTGCCAGCAGCTTAGGGGGCAAGCAGTTCTTC.

The rearrangement joins TRBV27 to TRBJ2-2; D may be TRBD2 (5 bases). This CDR3 has 16 residues. The ends were cut back, 5 bases at V and 5 bases at J, with 18 bases in the middle. Germline CDR1 is MNHEY and CDR2 is SMNVEV (reference sequence). CDR3 nucleotides: TGTGCCAGCAGTCCAATGTGGCGGGCCGGGACCGGGGAGCTGTTTTTT. This translates into CASSPMWRAGTGELFF.

CDR3 DNA sequence: TGTGCCAGCAGCTCCGGGATTTATGGCTACACCTTC. Its protein is CASSSGIYGYTF. The chain carries TRBV5-6 and TRBJ1-2, with unresolved D. V was shortened by 3 bases and J by 5 bases, with 8 bases between the two germline ends. CDR1 SGHDT and CDR2 YYEEEE come from the germline V gene. The CDR3 loop spans 12 amino acids.

This clone was recorded once. This chain joins TRBV18 and TRBJ2-5; D is uncertain. The CDR3 loop spans 15 amino acids. Germline V gene lookup returns CDR1 KGHSH and CDR2 LQKENI. V was trimmed by 5 bases and J by 2 bases, leaving 15 bases between them. The chain's CDR3 is CASSVYHTPQETQYF. DNA for the CDR3: TGTGCCAGCTCAGTTTACCATACGCCACAAGAGACCCAGTACTTC.

The chain joins TRBV12-3 or TRBV12-4 to TRBJ1-1; no clear D gene. V shed 3 bases and J shed 11 bases, with 13 bases lying between them. The CDR3 consists of 12 residues. The CDR3 DNA follows: TGTGCCAGCAGTTTTAAAGGGCAGGATGCTTTCTTT. Protein: CASSFKGQDAFF.

The rearrangement uses TRBV19 and TRBJ1-1, with 10 bases matching TRBD1. The CDR3 extends over 15 amino acids. The trim removed 5 bases at V and 5 bases at J, leaving 8 bases unmatched. Germline V gene sequence: CDR1 LNHDA, CDR2 SQIVND (reference sequence). The CDR3 region is CASSDRDRGWTEAFF. In DNA, the CDR3 is TGTGCCAGTAGTGACCGGGACAGGGGATGGACTGAAGCTTTCTTT.

J is TRBJ1-1 and V is TRBV19, with TRBD1 as a possible D gene (6 bases). V gave up 3 bases and J gave up 6 bases, with 14 bases separating them. The CDR3 runs 14 residues. Per the germline V gene, CDR1 is LNHDA and CDR2 is SQIVND (reference sequence). The CDR3 bases are TGTGCCAGTAGTATTTACAGGGTTGACGCTGAAGCTTTCTTT. This translates into CASSIYRVDAEAFF.

The chain carries TRBV2 and TRBJ1-2, with D possibly TRBD1 on 5 matching bases. The CDR3 has 13 residues. The ends were cut back, 4 bases at V and 5 bases at J, with 11 bases in the middle. Germline V gene sequence: CDR1 SNHLY, CDR2 FYNNEI. The CDR3 spells CASSATGEYGYTF. The CDR3 region has the DNA TGTGCCAGCAGTGCAACGGGGGAGTATGGCTACACCTTC. Looking up the rest from reference TRBV2 and TRBJ1-2 gives the full variable domain: EPEVTQTPSHQVTQMGQEVILRCVPISNHLYFYWYRQILGQKVEFLVSFYNNEISEKSEIFDDQFSVERPDGSNFTLKIRSTKLEDSAMYFCASSATGEYGYTFGSGTRLTVV.

The genes are TRBV23-1 and TRBJ1-4, with D uncertain. TRBV23-1 is designated an ORF whose function remains uncertain. The CDR3 totals 9 residues. CDR3 coding DNA: TGCGCAGCTCCGGAAAAACTGTTTTTT. It is translated as CAAPEKLFF.

The chain carries TRBV7-2 and TRBJ2-1, with a weak D call TRBD1 (6 bases). Germline V gives CDR1 SGHTA, CDR2 FQGNSA. CDR3 length: 15 residues. V was trimmed by 1 base and J by 1 base, leaving 8 bases between them. The CDR3 region is CASSLEDSSYNEQFF. Written as DNA, the CDR3 is TGTGCCAGCAGCTTAGAGGACAGTTCCTACAATGAGCAGTTCTTC. Complete variable domain (other parts from reference TRBV7-2 and TRBJ2-1): GAGVSQSPSNKVTEKGKDVELRCDPISGHTALYWYRQSLGQGLEFLIYFQGNSAPDKSGLPSDRFSAERTGGSVSTLTIQRTQQEDSAVYLCASSLEDSSYNEQFFGPGTRLTVL.

The V and J genes are TRBV29-1 and TRBJ1-1; tentative D call: TRBD1 (5 bases). Germline-derived CDR1 and CDR2 are SQVTM and ANQGSEA. The CDR3 is 14 amino acids. Trimming took 6 bases from V and 2 from J, leaving 16 bases between them. The CDR3 sequence is CSVRVGGSNTEAFF. CDR3 nucleotides: TGCAGCGTCAGGGTGGGGGGGTCAAACACTGAAGCTTTCTTT.

This sequence joins TRBV7-9 and TRBJ2-6; D is undetermined. From germline, CDR1 is SEHNR and CDR2 FQNEAQ (reference sequence). The CDR3 is 15 amino acids. V dropped 7 bases and J dropped 2 bases, with 12 bases sitting between them. CDR3 nucleotides: TGTGCCAGCACCCCCCGGGCACCTGGGGCCAACGTCCTGACTTTC. Translated: CASTPRAPGANVLTF.